Listed below are T cell receptor beta chains from one sample, sequenced in a study of CD8 T cells in Susac syndrome. From the immunoSEQ multiplex PCR reads, TCRdb called clonotypes with MiXCR, one entry per CDR3 protein. The sample consists of 100,000 to 150,000 distinct CDR3 sequences, about 94% of them appearing once. Material: CD4+ T cells from PBMCs. The source of these receptors is a human donor in good health. CDR3s include the opening cysteine and the closing phenylalanine or tryptophan. Each record gives: J gene, D gene, V gene, clone size, CDR3 length, CDR3 DNA, CDR3 protein. D genes are given only for firm matches. Some rows have no size entry. The others give once, few or many, or a class for an expanded clone.

J gene: TRBJ2-2
D gene: NA
V gene: TRBV7-9
clone size: once
CDR3 length: 12
CDR3 DNA: TGTGCCAGCAGCTTAGTGGACGGGGAGCTGTTTTTT
CDR3 protein: CASSLVDGELFF

J gene: TRBJ2-5
D gene: NA
V gene: TRBV9
clone size: NA
CDR3 length: 15
CDR3 DNA: TGTGCCAGCAGCGCCGGCGGGACAGCACAAGAGACCCAGTACTTC
CDR3 protein: CASSAGGTAQETQYF

J gene: TRBJ1-1
D gene: NA
V gene: TRBV27
clone size: NA
CDR3 length: 14
CDR3 DNA: TGTGCCAGCAGTTCCGGTCCAGGGTCAGTAGAAGCTTTCTTT
CDR3 protein: CASSSGPGSVEAFF

J gene: TRBJ1-3
D gene: NA
V gene: TRBV6-6
clone size: NA
CDR3 length: 14
CDR3 DNA: TGTGCCAGCAGTTACTCGACAGGTTCGAACACCATATATTTT
CDR3 protein: CASSYSTGSNTIYF

J gene: TRBJ1-3
D gene: NA
V gene: TRBV12-3/TRBV12-4
clone size: NA
CDR3 length: 14
CDR3 DNA: TGTGCCAGCAGTTTGGGGGGGGCTGGAAACACCATATATTTT
CDR3 protein: CASSLGGAGNTIYF

J gene: TRBJ1-1
D gene: NA
V gene: TRBV5-1
clone size: NA
CDR3 length: 14
CDR3 DNA: TGCGCCAGCAGCTCTACCTGGAAGAACACTGAAGCTTTCTTT
CDR3 protein: CASSSTWKNTEAFF

J gene: TRBJ2-7
D gene: NA
V gene: TRBV7-6
clone size: NA
CDR3 length: 16
CDR3 DNA: TGTGCCAGCAGCTTAGATTGGCGGTCGAATGCCTACGAGCAGTACTTC
CDR3 protein: CASSLDWRSNAYEQYF

J gene: TRBJ2-1
D gene: NA
V gene: TRBV20-1
clone size: NA
CDR3 length: 11
CDR3 DNA: TGCAGTGCTAGAGATCCGGGTGAGCAGTTCTTC
CDR3 protein: CSARDPGEQFF

J gene: TRBJ1-3
D gene: NA
V gene: TRBV19
clone size: NA
CDR3 length: 11
CDR3 DNA: TGTGCCAGCCACGCTGGAAACACCATATATTTT
CDR3 protein: CASHAGNTIYF

J gene: TRBJ2-5
D gene: NA
V gene: TRBV3-1
clone size: NA
CDR3 length: 15
CDR3 DNA: TGTGCCAGCAGCCAAGGACCCTACTACCAAGAGACCCAGTACTTC
CDR3 protein: CASSQGPYYQETQYF

J gene: TRBJ2-3
D gene: NA
V gene: TRBV2
clone size: NA
CDR3 length: 14
CDR3 DNA: TGTGCCAGCAGTGTAGCCGGGGGCACAGATACGCAGTATTTT
CDR3 protein: CASSVAGGTDTQYF

J gene: TRBJ2-7
D gene: NA
V gene: TRBV2
clone size: once
CDR3 length: 14
CDR3 DNA: TGTGCCAGCCAACTTAGTGCGCACTCCTACGAGCAGTACTTC
CDR3 protein: CASQLSAHSYEQYF

J gene: TRBJ2-3
D gene: TRBD2
V gene: TRBV15
clone size: once
CDR3 length: 15
CDR3 DNA: TGTGCCACCCTTCTAGCGGGACTACCCACAGATACGCAGTATTTT
CDR3 protein: CATLLAGLPTDTQYF

J gene: TRBJ1-5
D gene: NA
V gene: TRBV30
clone size: NA
CDR3 length: 13
CDR3 DNA: TGTGCCTGGAGTGCGGACAGCAATCAGCCCCAGCATTTT
CDR3 protein: CAWSADSNQPQHF

J gene: TRBJ1-4
D gene: NA
V gene: TRBV9
clone size: NA
CDR3 length: 14
CDR3 DNA: TGTGCCAGCAGCGCCACAGAAACCCTCGGAAAACTGTTTTTT
CDR3 protein: CASSATETLGKLFF

J gene: TRBJ2-2
D gene: TRBD2
V gene: TRBV29-1
clone size: NA
CDR3 length: 13
CDR3 DNA: TGCAGCGTCGGGACTAGTGGGACCGGGGAGCTGTTTTTT
CDR3 protein: CSVGTSGTGELFF

J gene: TRBJ2-3
D gene: NA
V gene: TRBV10-3
clone size: once
CDR3 length: 13
CDR3 DNA: TGTGCCATCAAAGCGGATTCAGAGGATACGCAGTATTTT
CDR3 protein: CAIKADSEDTQYF

J gene: TRBJ2-1
D gene: TRBD2
V gene: TRBV3-1
clone size: NA
CDR3 length: 16
CDR3 DNA: TGTGCCAGCAGCCAAGGGACTAGCGGGACCTACAATGAGCAGTTCTTC
CDR3 protein: CASSQGTSGTYNEQFF

J gene: TRBJ1-2
D gene: NA
V gene: TRBV15
clone size: NA
CDR3 length: 12
CDR3 DNA: TGTGCCACCAGCAGAGATGACTATGGCTACACCTTC
CDR3 protein: CATSRDDYGYTF

J gene: TRBJ2-4
D gene: NA
V gene: TRBV20-1
clone size: NA
CDR3 length: 15
CDR3 DNA: TGCAGTGTTCGGGGGCGGCGGTTAGCCAAAAACATTCAGTACTTC
CDR3 protein: CSVRGRRLAKNIQYF

J gene: TRBJ1-1
D gene: TRBD1
V gene: TRBV29-1
clone size: NA
CDR3 length: 14
CDR3 DNA: TGCAGCGTTGATAAGGTGGCAGGGGGCACTGAAGCTTTCTTT
CDR3 protein: CSVDKVAGGTEAFF

J gene: TRBJ2-7
D gene: NA
V gene: TRBV11-2
clone size: once
CDR3 length: 13
CDR3 DNA: TGTGCCAGCAGCCCCGGGCCCACCTACGAGCAGTACTTC
CDR3 protein: CASSPGPTYEQYF

J gene: TRBJ1-1
D gene: NA
V gene: TRBV30
clone size: NA
CDR3 length: 15
CDR3 DNA: TGTGCCTGGCACCCCCTGAGGGCCTCGAACACTGAAGCTTTCTTT
CDR3 protein: CAWHPLRASNTEAFF

J gene: TRBJ1-5
D gene: NA
V gene: TRBV2
clone size: NA
CDR3 length: 14
CDR3 DNA: TGTGCCAGCAGTGACCGGGGCCGAGTTCAGCCCCAGCATTTT
CDR3 protein: CASSDRGRVQPQHF

J gene: TRBJ1-5
D gene: TRBD1
V gene: TRBV24-1
clone size: NA
CDR3 length: 14
CDR3 DNA: TGTGCCACCCGTTTCGACAGGGCAGAACAGCCCCAGCATTTT
CDR3 protein: CATRFDRAEQPQHF

J gene: TRBJ2-1
D gene: TRBD2
V gene: TRBV7-8
clone size: NA
CDR3 length: 15
CDR3 DNA: TGTGCCAGCAGCATGGGACTAGCGGGAGGCGTGGAGCAGTTCTTC
CDR3 protein: CASSMGLAGGVEQFF

J gene: TRBJ2-2
D gene: TRBD2
V gene: TRBV20-1
clone size: NA
CDR3 length: 16
CDR3 DNA: TGCAGTGCTAGGAACTCACTAGCGGGACCTACCGGGGAGCTGTTTTTT
CDR3 protein: CSARNSLAGPTGELFF

J gene: TRBJ2-7
D gene: NA
V gene: TRBV11-2
clone size: NA
CDR3 length: 18
CDR3 DNA: TGTGCCAGCAGCTTAGTGGGGCAGGGACGGGGGCCTGGCGGCGAGCAGTACTTC
CDR3 protein: CASSLVGQGRGPGGEQYF

J gene: TRBJ2-1
D gene: TRBD2
V gene: TRBV6-2/TRBV6-3
clone size: NA
CDR3 length: 16
CDR3 DNA: TGTGCCAGCACCCTAGGTTGGCGGGAGGTTACTAATGAGCAGTTCTTC
CDR3 protein: CASTLGWREVTNEQFF

J gene: TRBJ2-6
D gene: NA
V gene: TRBV25-1
clone size: once
CDR3 length: 15
CDR3 DNA: TGTGCCAGCAGTGAATTAGGCTCTGGGGCCAACGTCCTGACTTTC
CDR3 protein: CASSELGSGANVLTF

J gene: TRBJ1-1
D gene: TRBD1
V gene: TRBV6-5
clone size: NA
CDR3 length: 15
CDR3 DNA: TGTGCCAGCAGTTCCTCCGGGACAGGAACCACTGAAGCTTTCTTT
CDR3 protein: CASSSSGTGTTEAFF

J gene: TRBJ2-2
D gene: TRBD2
V gene: TRBV2
clone size: NA
CDR3 length: 14
CDR3 DNA: TGTGCCAGCAGCGGGACTAGCTCCTCCGGGGAGCTGTTTTTT
CDR3 protein: CASSGTSSSGELFF

J gene: TRBJ1-5
D gene: TRBD1
V gene: TRBV5-1
clone size: NA
CDR3 length: 13
CDR3 DNA: TGCGCCAGCAGCACAGACAGGGACCAGCCCCAGCATTTT
CDR3 protein: CASSTDRDQPQHF

J gene: TRBJ2-3
D gene: TRBD1
V gene: TRBV29-1
clone size: NA
CDR3 length: 15
CDR3 DNA: TGCAGCGTTGCCCCCCGGACAGGGGTCACAGATACGCAGTATTTT
CDR3 protein: CSVAPRTGVTDTQYF

J gene: TRBJ2-7
D gene: NA
V gene: TRBV19
clone size: NA
CDR3 length: 13
CDR3 DNA: TGTGCCAGTAAGTTTACAGGTTCCTACGAGCAGTACTTC
CDR3 protein: CASKFTGSYEQYF

J gene: TRBJ1-2
D gene: NA
V gene: TRBV29-1
clone size: NA
CDR3 length: 13
CDR3 DNA: TGCAGCGCCACCCAATCGGAGAACTATGGCTACACCTTC
CDR3 protein: CSATQSENYGYTF

J gene: TRBJ2-3
D gene: TRBD1
V gene: TRBV20-1
clone size: NA
CDR3 length: 15
CDR3 DNA: TGCAGTGCCCGCGCCCTACAGGGGGATTTGGATACGCAGTATTTT
CDR3 protein: CSARALQGDLDTQYF

J gene: TRBJ2-5
D gene: TRBD1
V gene: TRBV12-3/TRBV12-4
clone size: NA
CDR3 length: 14
CDR3 DNA: TGTGCCAGCAGTTTCGGGACAGTTCAAGAGACCCAGTACTTC
CDR3 protein: CASSFGTVQETQYF

J gene: TRBJ1-1
D gene: TRBD1
V gene: TRBV3-1
clone size: NA
CDR3 length: 16
CDR3 DNA: TGTGCCAGCAGCCCGGTATTGGGACAGGGCTCTTCTGAAGCTTTCTTT
CDR3 protein: CASSPVLGQGSSEAFF

J gene: TRBJ2-2
D gene: NA
V gene: TRBV7-2
clone size: NA
CDR3 length: 16
CDR3 DNA: TGTGCCAGCAGCCCGATCCGGACCGCGAACACCGGGGAGCTGTTTTTT
CDR3 protein: CASSPIRTANTGELFF

J gene: TRBJ2-1
D gene: TRBD2
V gene: TRBV5-1
clone size: NA
CDR3 length: 18
CDR3 DNA: TGCGCCAGCAGCTTGAGCCTAGCGGGAGGGCCCACGGGGAATGAGCAGTTCTTC
CDR3 protein: CASSLSLAGGPTGNEQFF

J gene: TRBJ2-1
D gene: TRBD1
V gene: TRBV5-1
clone size: NA
CDR3 length: 14
CDR3 DNA: TGCGCCAGCAAACGGGACAGTGGTATGAATGAGCAGTTCTTC
CDR3 protein: CASKRDSGMNEQFF

J gene: TRBJ2-1
D gene: NA
V gene: TRBV7-2
clone size: once
CDR3 length: 14
CDR3 DNA: TGTGCCAGCATCAAGAAGGCGCATGTTGGTGAGCAGTTCTTC
CDR3 protein: CASIKKAHVGEQFF

J gene: TRBJ1-2
D gene: NA
V gene: TRBV6-6
clone size: NA
CDR3 length: 15
CDR3 DNA: TGTGCCAGCAGTTACTTCGGGGGGCGAAACTATGGCTACACCTTC
CDR3 protein: CASSYFGGRNYGYTF

J gene: TRBJ2-7
D gene: TRBD1
V gene: TRBV12-3/TRBV12-4
clone size: NA
CDR3 length: 15
CDR3 DNA: TGTGCCAGCAGTCGGTGGGACAGCAGCTCCTACGAGCAGTACTTC
CDR3 protein: CASSRWDSSSYEQYF